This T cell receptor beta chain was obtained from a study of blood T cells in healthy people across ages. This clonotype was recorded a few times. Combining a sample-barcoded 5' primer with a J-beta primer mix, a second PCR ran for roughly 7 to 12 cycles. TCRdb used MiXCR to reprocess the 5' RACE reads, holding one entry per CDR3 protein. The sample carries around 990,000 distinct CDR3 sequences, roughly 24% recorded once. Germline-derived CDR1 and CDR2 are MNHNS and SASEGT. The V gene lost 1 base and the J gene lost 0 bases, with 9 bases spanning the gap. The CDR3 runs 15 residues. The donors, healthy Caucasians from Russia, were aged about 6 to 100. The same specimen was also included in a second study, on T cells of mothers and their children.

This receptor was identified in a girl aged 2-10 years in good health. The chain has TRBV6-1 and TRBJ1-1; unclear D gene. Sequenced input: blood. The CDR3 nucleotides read TGTGCCAGCAGTGAAGAACAGTTAATGAACACTGAAGCTTTCTTT. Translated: CASSEEQLMNTEAFF.